The 7 T cell receptor beta chains presented below share a single source sample, sequenced in a study of T cell responses to AZD1222 COVID-19 vaccine. Data came from immunoSEQ multiplex PCR; TCRdb stores just in-frame clones and leaves some out. Among 210,000 or so clones listed, about 92% were seen once. The starting material was peripheral blood, obtained on day 0 of MenACWY control vaccination. Receptors originate from an adult in good health.

This rearrangement joins TRBV24-1 to TRBJ1-4; D possibly corresponds to TRBD1 (6 bases). The CDR3 length is 14 residues. The ends were cut back, 9 bases at V and 7 bases at J, with 17 bases in the middle. CDR1 is KGHDR and CDR2 is SFDVKD in the germline V gene. This CDR3 is CATRGREGGEKLFF. The CDR3 DNA follows: TGTGCCACCCGGGGGAGGGAGGGGGGTGAAAAACTGTTTTTT.

This chain joins TRBV19 and TRBJ1-1; D unresolved. Germline CDR1 reads LNHDA; CDR2 reads SQIVND (reference sequence). This CDR3 comprises 13 residues. V was shortened by 5 bases and J by 1 base, with 8 bases between the two germline ends. CDR3 loop: CASSATPNTEAFF. CDR3 DNA sequence: TGTGCCAGTAGTGCAACCCCGAACACTGAAGCTTTCTTT.

The gene calls are TRBV18 and TRBJ2-2; 10 bases are a match to TRBD2. V shed 3 bases and J 1 base; nucleotides not matched to a gene: 5. This CDR3 contains 17 residues. CDR1 and CDR2 (germline): KGHSH, LQKENI. The CDR3 loop is CASSPALAGVNTGELFF. The CDR3 DNA sequence: TGTGCCAGCTCACCCGCCCTAGCGGGGGTGAACACCGGGGAGCTGTTTTTT.

The rearrangement joins TRBV6-6 to TRBJ1-2; D unresolved. CDR1 is MNHNY, CDR2 SVGAGI, per germline (reference sequence). The CDR3 runs to 12 residues. V was trimmed by 7 bases and J by 6 bases, leaving 12 bases between them. The CDR3 bases are TGTGCCAGCATCTCCCCGTCGGATGGCTACACCTTC. Its translation is CASISPSDGYTF.

The chain uses TRBV27 and TRBJ1-6; 8 nucleotides align to TRBD1. The J segment lost 10 bases and the V segment lost 3 bases, leaving 8 bases of the junction unmatched. CDR1 and CDR2 (germline): MNHEY, SMNVEV (reference sequence). CDR3 length: 15 amino acids. The CDR3 DNA reads as TGTGCCAGCAGTTTGGCCAACAGGGGGATCTCACCCCTCCACTTT. Amino acids: CASSLANRGISPLHF.

The chain uses TRBV7-3 and TRBJ2-1; 10 bases align to TRBD2. CDR1 is SGHTA and CDR2 is FQGTGA in the germline V gene. The J segment lost 13 bases and the V segment lost 3 bases, leaving 9 bases of the junction unmatched. The CDR3 extends over 14 amino acids. CDR3 DNA sequence: TGTGCCAGCAGCTTGGTCACCAGCGGGGGGGCCCAGTTCTTC. It translates to CASSLVTSGGAQFF.

Only one count was recorded for this clone. The chain combines TRBV3-1 (or the pseudogene TRBV3-2) with TRBJ2-7, with 16 bases matching TRBD2. Germline CDR1 is LGHDT and CDR2 is YNNKEL (reference sequence). The CDR3 runs to 17 residues. The ends lost 5 bases at V and 4 bases at J; junction bases unmatched: 8. The CDR3: CASSSGTSGGAYYEQYF. The CDR3 nucleotides read TGTGCCAGCAGCTCCGGGACTAGCGGGGGGGCCTATTACGAGCAGTACTTC.